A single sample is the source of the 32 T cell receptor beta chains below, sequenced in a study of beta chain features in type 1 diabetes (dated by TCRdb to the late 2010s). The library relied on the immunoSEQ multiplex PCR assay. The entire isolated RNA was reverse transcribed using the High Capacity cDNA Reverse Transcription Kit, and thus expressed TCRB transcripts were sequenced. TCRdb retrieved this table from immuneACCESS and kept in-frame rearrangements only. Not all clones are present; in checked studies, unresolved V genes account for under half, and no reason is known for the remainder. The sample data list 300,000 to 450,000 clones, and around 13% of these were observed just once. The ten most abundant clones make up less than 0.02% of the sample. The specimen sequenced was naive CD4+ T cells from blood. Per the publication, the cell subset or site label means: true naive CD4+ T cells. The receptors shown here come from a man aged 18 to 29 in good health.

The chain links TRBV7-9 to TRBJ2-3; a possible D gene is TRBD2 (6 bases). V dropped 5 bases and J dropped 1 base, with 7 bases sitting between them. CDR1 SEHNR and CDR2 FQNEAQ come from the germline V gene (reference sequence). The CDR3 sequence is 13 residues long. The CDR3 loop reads CASSRLGTDTQYF. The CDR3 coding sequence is TGTGCCAGCAGCCGACTAGGCACAGATACGCAGTATTTT.

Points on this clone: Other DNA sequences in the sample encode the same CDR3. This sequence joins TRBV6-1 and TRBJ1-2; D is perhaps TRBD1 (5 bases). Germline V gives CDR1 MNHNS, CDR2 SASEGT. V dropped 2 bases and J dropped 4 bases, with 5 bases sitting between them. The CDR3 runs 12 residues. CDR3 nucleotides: TGTGCCAGCAGTGAACAGGGCTATGGCTACACCTTC. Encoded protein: CASSEQGYGYTF.

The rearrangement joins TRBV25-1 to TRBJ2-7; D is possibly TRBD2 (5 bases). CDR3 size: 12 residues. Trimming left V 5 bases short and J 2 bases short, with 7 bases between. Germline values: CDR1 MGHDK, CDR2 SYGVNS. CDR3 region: CASSWRTYEQYF. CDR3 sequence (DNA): TGTGCCAGCAGTTGGAGGACCTACGAGCAGTACTTC.

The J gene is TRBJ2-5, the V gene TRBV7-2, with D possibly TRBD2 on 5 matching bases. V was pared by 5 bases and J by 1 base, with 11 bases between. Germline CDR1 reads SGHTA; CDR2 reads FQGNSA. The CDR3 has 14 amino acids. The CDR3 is CASSLQRSQETQYF. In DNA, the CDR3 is TGTGCCAGCAGCCTTCAGCGGAGCCAAGAGACCCAGTACTTC.

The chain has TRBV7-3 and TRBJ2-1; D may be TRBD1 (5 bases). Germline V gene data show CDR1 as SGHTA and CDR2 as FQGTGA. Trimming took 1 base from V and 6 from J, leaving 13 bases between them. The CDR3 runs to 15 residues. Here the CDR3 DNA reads TGTGCCAGCAGCTTAATGGGGCCCGCCAGCAATGAGCAGTTCTTC. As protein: CASSLMGPASNEQFF.

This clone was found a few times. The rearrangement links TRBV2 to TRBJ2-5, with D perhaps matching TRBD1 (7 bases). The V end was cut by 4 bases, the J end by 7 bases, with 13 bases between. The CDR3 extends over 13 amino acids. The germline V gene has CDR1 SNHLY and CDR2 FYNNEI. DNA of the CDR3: TGTGCCAGCAGTGTACCCCAGGGGGGGACCCAGTACTTC. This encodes CASSVPQGGTQYF. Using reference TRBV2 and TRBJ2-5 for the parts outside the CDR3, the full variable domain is EPEVTQTPSHQVTQMGQEVILRCVPISNHLYFYWYRQILGQKVEFLVSFYNNEISEKSEIFDDQFSVERPDGSNFTLKIRSTKLEDSAMYFCASSVPQGGTQYFGPGTRLLVL.

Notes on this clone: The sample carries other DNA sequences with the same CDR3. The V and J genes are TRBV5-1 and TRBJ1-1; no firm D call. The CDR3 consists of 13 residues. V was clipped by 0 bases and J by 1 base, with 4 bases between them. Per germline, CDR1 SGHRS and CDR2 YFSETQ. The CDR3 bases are TGCGCCAGCAGCTTGGCAGGGAACACTGAAGCTTTCTTT. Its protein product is CASSLAGNTEAFF.

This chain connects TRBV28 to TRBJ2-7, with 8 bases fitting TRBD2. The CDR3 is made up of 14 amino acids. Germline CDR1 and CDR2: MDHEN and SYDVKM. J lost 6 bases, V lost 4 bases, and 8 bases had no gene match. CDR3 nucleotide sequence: TGTGCCAGCAGTTCCCAGCGGGAGTGGTCCGAGCAGTACTTC. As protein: CASSSQREWSEQYF.

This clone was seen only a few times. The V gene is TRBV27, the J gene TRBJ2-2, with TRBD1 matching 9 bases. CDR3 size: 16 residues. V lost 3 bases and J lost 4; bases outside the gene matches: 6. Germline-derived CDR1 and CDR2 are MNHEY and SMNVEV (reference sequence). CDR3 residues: CASSFGQGLITGELFF. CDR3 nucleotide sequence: TGTGCCAGCAGTTTCGGACAGGGGTTAATCACCGGGGAGCTGTTTTTT.

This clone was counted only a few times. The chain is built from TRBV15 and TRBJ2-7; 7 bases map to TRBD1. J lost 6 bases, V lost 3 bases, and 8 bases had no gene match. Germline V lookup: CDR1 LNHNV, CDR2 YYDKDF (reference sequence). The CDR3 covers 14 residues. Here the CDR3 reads CATSRFRGRGEQYF. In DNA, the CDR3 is TGTGCCACCAGCAGGTTTAGGGGGCGCGGCGAGCAGTACTTC.

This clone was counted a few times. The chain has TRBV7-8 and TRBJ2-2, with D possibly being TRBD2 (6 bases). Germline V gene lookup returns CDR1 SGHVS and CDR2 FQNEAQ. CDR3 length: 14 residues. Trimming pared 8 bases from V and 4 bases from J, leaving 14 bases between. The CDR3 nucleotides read TGTGCCAGCCTTAGACTAGAAATCACCGGGGAGCTGTTTTTT. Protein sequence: CASLRLEITGELFF.

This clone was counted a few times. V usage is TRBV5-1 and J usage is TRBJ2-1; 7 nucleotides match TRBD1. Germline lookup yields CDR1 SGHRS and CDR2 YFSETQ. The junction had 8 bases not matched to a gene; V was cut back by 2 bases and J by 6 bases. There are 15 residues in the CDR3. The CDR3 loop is CASSFNRGVGNEQFF. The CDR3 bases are TGCGCCAGCAGCTTTAACAGGGGAGTGGGCAATGAGCAGTTCTTC.

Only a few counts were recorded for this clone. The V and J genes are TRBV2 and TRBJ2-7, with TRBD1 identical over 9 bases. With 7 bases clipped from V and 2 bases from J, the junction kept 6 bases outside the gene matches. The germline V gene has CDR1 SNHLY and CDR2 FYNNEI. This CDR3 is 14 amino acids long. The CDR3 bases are TGTGCCAGCATACGAGGGACAGGGCCCTACGAGCAGTACTTC. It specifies CASIRGTGPYEQYF.

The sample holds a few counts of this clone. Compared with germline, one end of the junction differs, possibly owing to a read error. CDR3 sequence (DNA): TGTGCCTTCAGGCGGGAGGGCCGCAATGAGCAGTTCTTC. Amino acid sequence: CAFRREGRNEQFF. The chain combines TRBV10-3 with TRBJ2-1; 9 nucleotides match TRBD2. This CDR3 spans 13 amino acids. CDR1 is ENHRY and CDR2 is SYGVKD in the germline V gene.

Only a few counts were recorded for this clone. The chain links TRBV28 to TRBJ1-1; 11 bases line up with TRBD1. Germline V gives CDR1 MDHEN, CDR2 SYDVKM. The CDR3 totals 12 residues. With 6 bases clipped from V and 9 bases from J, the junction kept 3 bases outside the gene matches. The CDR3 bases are TGTGCCAGCAGAGGACAGGGGGCGCAAGCTTTCTTT. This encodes CASRGQGAQAFF.

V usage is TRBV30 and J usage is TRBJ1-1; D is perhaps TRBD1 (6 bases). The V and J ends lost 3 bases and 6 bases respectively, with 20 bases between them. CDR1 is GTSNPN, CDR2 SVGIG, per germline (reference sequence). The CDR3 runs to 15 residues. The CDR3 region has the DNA TGTGCCTGGAGACCCCTCCGAGGGGGAAGGGCTGAAGCTTTCTTT. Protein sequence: CAWRPLRGGRAEAFF.

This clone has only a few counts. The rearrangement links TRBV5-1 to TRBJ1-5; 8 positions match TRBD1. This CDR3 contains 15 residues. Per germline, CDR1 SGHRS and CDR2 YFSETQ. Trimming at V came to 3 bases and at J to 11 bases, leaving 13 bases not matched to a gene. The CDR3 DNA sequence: TGCGCCAGCAGCTCGACAGGGGCCTCACCCGAATCCCAGCATTTT. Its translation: CASSSTGASPESQHF.

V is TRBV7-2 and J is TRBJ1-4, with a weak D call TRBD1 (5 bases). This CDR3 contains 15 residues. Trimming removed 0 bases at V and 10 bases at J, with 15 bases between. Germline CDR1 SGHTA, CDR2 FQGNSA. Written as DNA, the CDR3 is TGTGCCAGCAGCTTAGCGGGGCGGGGCGCCCTAAAACTGTTTTTT. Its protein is CASSLAGRGALKLFF.

The CDR3 protein is CASSLSAGGLGEQYF. The DNA for the CDR3 is TGTGCCAGCAGTTTATCGGCGGGAGGGCTGGGCGAGCAGTACTTC. This chain connects TRBV27 to TRBJ2-7, with 9 nucleotides matching TRBD2. V was clipped by 0 bases and J by 6 bases; unmatched bases: 6. The CDR3 totals 15 residues. Looked up from germline, CDR1 is MNHEY and CDR2 is SMNVEV (reference sequence).

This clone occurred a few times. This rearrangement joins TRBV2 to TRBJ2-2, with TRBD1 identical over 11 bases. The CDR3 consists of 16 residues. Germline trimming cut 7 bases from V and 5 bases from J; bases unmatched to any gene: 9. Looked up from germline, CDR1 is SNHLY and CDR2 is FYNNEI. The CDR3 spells CASKSTGTGGTGELFF. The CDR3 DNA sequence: TGTGCCAGCAAATCAACCGGGACAGGGGGAACCGGGGAGCTGTTTTTT.

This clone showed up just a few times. CDR3 DNA sequence: TGTGCCAGCAGCCACTCTAGCGGGGGGGCCTACAATGAGCAGTTCTTC. This gives the protein CASSHSSGGAYNEQFF. The chain employs TRBV4-2 and TRBJ2-1, with 12 bases lining up with TRBD2. Germline CDR1 is LGHNA and CDR2 is YNFKEQ. V shed 3 bases, J shed 2 bases, and the junction held 2 bases outside the gene matches. This CDR3 is built from 16 residues.

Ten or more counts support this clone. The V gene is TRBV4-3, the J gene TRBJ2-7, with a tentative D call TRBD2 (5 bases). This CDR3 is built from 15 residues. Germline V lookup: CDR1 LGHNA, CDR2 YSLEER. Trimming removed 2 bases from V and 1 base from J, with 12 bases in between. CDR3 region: CASSQTRGWSYEQYF. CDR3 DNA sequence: TGCGCCAGCAGCCAAACCCGGGGTTGGTCCTACGAGCAGTACTTC.

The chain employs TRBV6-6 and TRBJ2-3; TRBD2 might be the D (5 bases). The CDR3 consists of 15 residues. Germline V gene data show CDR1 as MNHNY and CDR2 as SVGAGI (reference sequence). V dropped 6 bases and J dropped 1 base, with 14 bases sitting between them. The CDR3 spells CASRYRSGGTDTQYF. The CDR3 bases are TGTGCCAGCAGATATCGTTCCGGGGGCACAGATACGCAGTATTTT.

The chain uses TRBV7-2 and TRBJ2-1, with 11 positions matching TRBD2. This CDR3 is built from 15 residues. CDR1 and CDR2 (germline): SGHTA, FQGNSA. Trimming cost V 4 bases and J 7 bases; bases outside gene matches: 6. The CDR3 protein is CASSSGGTSGNEQFF. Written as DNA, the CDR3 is TGTGCCAGCAGCTCCGGGGGGACTAGCGGTAATGAGCAGTTCTTC.

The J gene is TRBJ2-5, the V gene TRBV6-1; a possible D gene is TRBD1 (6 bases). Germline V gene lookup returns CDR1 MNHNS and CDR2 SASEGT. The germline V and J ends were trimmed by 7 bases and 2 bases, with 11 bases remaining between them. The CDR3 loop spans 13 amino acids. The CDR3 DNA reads TGTGCCAGCAAACAGGGTCAGCAAGAGACCCAGTACTTC. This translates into CASKQGQQETQYF.

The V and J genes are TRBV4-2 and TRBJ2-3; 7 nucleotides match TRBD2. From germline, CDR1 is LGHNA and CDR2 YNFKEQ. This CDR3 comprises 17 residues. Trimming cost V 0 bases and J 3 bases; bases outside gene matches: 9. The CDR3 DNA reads TGTGCCAGCAGCCAAGATCACAGCGGGGTGGGTACAGATACGCAGTATTTT. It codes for CASSQDHSGVGTDTQYF.

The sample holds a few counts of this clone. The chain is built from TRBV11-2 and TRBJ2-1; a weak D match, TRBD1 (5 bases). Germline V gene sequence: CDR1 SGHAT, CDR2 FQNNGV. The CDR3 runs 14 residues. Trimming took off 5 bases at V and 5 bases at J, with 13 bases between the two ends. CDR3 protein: CASSLPTRDNEQFF. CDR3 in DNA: TGTGCCAGCAGCCTACCGACCAGGGACAATGAGCAGTTCTTC. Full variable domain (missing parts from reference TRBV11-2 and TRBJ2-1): EAGVAQSPRYKIIEKRQSVAFWCNPISGHATLYWYQQILGQGPKLLIQFQNNGVVDDSQLPKDRFSAERLKGVDSTLKIQPAKLEDSAVYLCASSLPTRDNEQFFGPGTRLTVL.

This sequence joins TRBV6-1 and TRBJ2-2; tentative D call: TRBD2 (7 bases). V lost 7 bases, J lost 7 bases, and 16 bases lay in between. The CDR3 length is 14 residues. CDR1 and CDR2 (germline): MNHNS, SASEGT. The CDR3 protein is CASTVEGGGGELFF. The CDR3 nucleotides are TGTGCCAGCACTGTGGAGGGGGGGGGCGGGGAGCTGTTTTTT.

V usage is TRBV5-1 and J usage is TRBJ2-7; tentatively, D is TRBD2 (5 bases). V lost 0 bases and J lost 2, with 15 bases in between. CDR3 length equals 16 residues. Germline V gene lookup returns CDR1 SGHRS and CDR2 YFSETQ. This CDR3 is CASSLDLGDTTYEQYF. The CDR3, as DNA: TGCGCCAGCAGCTTGGACCTCGGGGATACCACCTACGAGCAGTACTTC.

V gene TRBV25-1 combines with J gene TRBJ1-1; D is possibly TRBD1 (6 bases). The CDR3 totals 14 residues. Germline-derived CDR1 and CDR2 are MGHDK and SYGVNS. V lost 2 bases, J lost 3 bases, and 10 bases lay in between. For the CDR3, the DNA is TGTGCCAGCAGTGAAGGGGGCATAGACACTGAAGCTTTCTTT. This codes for CASSEGGIDTEAFF.

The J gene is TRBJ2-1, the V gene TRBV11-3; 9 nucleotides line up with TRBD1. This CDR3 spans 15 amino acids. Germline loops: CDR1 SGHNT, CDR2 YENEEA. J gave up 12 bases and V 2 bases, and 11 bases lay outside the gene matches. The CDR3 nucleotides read TGTGCCAGCAGCTTACAGGGGACAGGGTCCCCCCGGCAGTTCTTC. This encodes CASSLQGTGSPRQFF.

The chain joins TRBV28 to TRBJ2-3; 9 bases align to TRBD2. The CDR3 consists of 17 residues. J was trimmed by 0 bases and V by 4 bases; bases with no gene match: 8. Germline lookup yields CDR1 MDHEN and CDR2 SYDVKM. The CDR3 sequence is CASSSNRLAASTDTQYF. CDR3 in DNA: TGTGCCAGCAGTTCAAACAGACTAGCGGCTAGCACAGATACGCAGTATTTT.